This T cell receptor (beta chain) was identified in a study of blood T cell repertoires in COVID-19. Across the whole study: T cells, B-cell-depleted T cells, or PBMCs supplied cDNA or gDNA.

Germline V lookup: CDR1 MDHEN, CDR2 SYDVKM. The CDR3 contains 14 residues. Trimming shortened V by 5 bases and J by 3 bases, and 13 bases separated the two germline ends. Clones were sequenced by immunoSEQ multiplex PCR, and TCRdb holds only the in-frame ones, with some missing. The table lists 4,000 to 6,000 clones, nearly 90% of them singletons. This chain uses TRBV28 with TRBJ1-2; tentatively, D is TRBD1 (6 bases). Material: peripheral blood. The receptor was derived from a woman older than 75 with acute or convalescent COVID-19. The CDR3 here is CASSAADRYYGYTF. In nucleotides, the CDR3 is TGTGCCAGCAGTGCCGCGGACAGATACTATGGCTACACCTTC.